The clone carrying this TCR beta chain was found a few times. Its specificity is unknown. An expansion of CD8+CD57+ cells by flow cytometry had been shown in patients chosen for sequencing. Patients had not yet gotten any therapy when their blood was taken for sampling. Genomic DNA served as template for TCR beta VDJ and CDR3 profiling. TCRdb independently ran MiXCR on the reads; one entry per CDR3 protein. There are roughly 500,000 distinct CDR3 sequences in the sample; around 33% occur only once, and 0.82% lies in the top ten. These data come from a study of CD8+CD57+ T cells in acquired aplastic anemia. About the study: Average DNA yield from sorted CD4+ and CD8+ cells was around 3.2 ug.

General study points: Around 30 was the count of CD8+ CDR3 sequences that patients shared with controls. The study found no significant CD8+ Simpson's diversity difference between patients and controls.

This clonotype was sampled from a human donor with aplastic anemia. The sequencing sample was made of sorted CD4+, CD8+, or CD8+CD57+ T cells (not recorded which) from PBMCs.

The DNA for the CDR3 is TGTGCCAGCAGCCAACGACTAGGGGATGAGCAGTTCTTC. This gives the protein CASSQRLGDEQFF. V gene TRBV4-2 combines with J gene TRBJ2-1, with D perhaps matching TRBD2 (6 bases). V was pared by 2 bases and J by 8 bases, with 10 bases between. The CDR3 is 13 amino acids. The germline CDR1 and CDR2 sequences are LGHNA and YNFKEQ.